One T cell receptor beta chain is described in this entry. These data belong to a study of blood T cell repertoires in COVID-19. Looking at the study overall: The samples span acute and convalescent COVID-19 from the United States, Italy and Spain.

The table came from immunoSEQ multiplex PCR; TCRdb's copy has only in-frame clones and leaves some out. This table holds around 300,000 clones, 87% found once. This CDR3 has 19 residues. Germline values: CDR1 WSHSY, CDR2 SAAADI. V dropped 2 bases and J dropped 3 bases, with 22 bases sitting between them. Sequencing input: peripheral blood. The rearrangement joins TRBV10-2 to TRBJ1-4, with no clear D. The TCR originated in a young man with active or convalescent COVID-19. DNA for the CDR3: TGCGCCAGCAGTGAGCGTCGGACGTCAGTTAAGGGAGCTAATGAAAAACTGTTTTTT. Its translation: CASSERRTSVKGANEKLFF.